Listed here are 25 T cell receptor beta chains from one sample, sequenced in a study of T cell clonotyping in hematopoietic cell transplantation. The time point was: recipient sample about 28 days before transplant, after cytoreduction. The data were produced by immunoSEQ multiplex PCR, yet TCRdb's version contains in-frame clones alone and is incomplete. The sample lists over 45,000 clones; 70% to 90% were seen once. The sequencing used peripheral blood mononuclear cells, collected before stem cell transplant. These receptors came from a man aged 60 to 75 with biphenotypic leukemia. Some clones in this sample may be carry-over from other donors' samples.

The J gene is TRBJ2-7, the V gene TRBV9; possibly TRBD2 for D (5 bases). The germline V and J ends were trimmed by 3 bases and 5 bases, with 18 bases remaining between them. Germline CDR1 reads SGDLS; CDR2 reads YYNGEE. CDR3 size: 15 residues. CDR3 nucleotides: TGTGCCAGCAGCGCCCGCCTAGACTATTTCGACGAGCAGTACTTC. Translated, it gives CASSARLDYFDEQYF.

The gene calls are TRBV4-3 and TRBJ2-3, with D perhaps assigned TRBD1 or TRBD2 (6 bases each). V dropped 0 bases and J dropped 4 bases, with 14 bases sitting between them. This CDR3 has 16 amino acids. The V gene's germline CDR1 is LGHNA and CDR2 YSLEER. The CDR3 loop is CASSQDVAEGADTQYF. DNA of the CDR3: TGCGCCAGCAGCCAAGATGTAGCGGAGGGGGCAGATACGCAGTATTTT.

In this sample, this clone turned up once. The chain uses TRBV30 and TRBJ1-1; the match to TRBD1 covers 10 bases. J lost 3 bases, V lost 5 bases, and 0 bases had no gene match. The germline CDR1 and CDR2 sequences are GTSNPN and SVGIG (reference sequence). This CDR3 contains 12 residues. CDR3 residues: CAWDRGHTEAFF. CDR3 in DNA: TGTGCCTGGGACAGGGGGCACACTGAAGCTTTCTTT.

The chain combines TRBV6-5 with TRBJ1-1, with no clear D. V lost 6 bases, J lost 9 bases, and 17 bases lay in between. The CDR3 totals 13 residues. Germline V gives CDR1 MNHEY, CDR2 SVGAGI. CDR3 sequence (DNA): TGTGCCAGCAGGCAGACACACGCTAAAAAAGCTTTCTTT. This codes for CASRQTHAKKAFF.

This sequence joins TRBV2 and TRBJ2-3; TRBD2 matches 12 bases. Unmatched junction bases numbered 7, after V lost 4 bases and J lost 2 bases. The CDR3 covers 17 residues. Germline V gene sequence: CDR1 SNHLY, CDR2 FYNNEI. The CDR3 DNA is TGTGCCAGCAGTGCCCGACTAGCGGGAGCCGTCACAGATACGCAGTATTTT. Its translation is CASSARLAGAVTDTQYF.

J is TRBJ2-7 and V is TRBV19; D may match TRBD1 or TRBD2 (5 bases each). This CDR3 is 14 amino acids long. In germline, CDR1 is LNHDA, CDR2 SQIVND (reference sequence). V lost 6 bases and J lost 3, with 15 bases in between. The CDR3 bases are TGTGCCAGTAGCCCGACCGGGGCGTACTACGAGCAGTACTTC. It specifies CASSPTGAYYEQYF.

This rearrangement joins TRBV6-5 to TRBJ2-3; no reliable D call. Germline V gene data show CDR1 as MNHEY and CDR2 as SVGAGI. The CDR3 is 11 amino acids. The V end was cut by 7 bases, the J end by 2 bases, with 4 bases between. The CDR3 nucleotides are TGTGCCAGCACCTACACAGATACGCAGTATTTT. This sequence encodes CASTYTDTQYF.

The CDR3 DNA reads as TGTGCCAGCAGCGCCGGACAGGGGACCGAGCAGTACTTC. It specifies CASSAGQGTEQYF. The V gene is TRBV9, the J gene TRBJ2-7; 9 bases line up with TRBD1. The CDR3 loop spans 13 amino acids. The J segment lost 6 bases and the V segment lost 3 bases, leaving 4 bases of the junction unmatched. The germline V gene has CDR1 SGDLS and CDR2 YYNGEE. The entire variable domain, with the rest obtained from reference TRBV9 and TRBJ2-7, is as follows: DSGVTQTPKHLITATGQRVTLRCSPRSGDLSVYWYQQSLDQGLQFLIQYYNGEERAKGNILERFSAQQFPDLHSELNLSSLELGDSALYFCASSAGQGTEQYFGPGTRLTVT.

This rearrangement joins TRBV5-4 to TRBJ1-2, with D perhaps TRBD1 (6 bases). Trimming shortened V by 4 bases and J by 3 bases, and 19 bases separated the two germline ends. Per germline, CDR1 SGHNT and CDR2 YYREEE (reference sequence). The CDR3 contains 16 residues. CDR3 region: CASSQIPRDKDYGYTF. The DNA for the CDR3 is TGTGCCAGCAGCCAGATACCCCGGGACAAGGACTATGGCTACACCTTC.

The chain links TRBV5-1 to TRBJ1-1, with 8 nucleotides matching TRBD1. This CDR3 has 16 amino acids. V was pared by 1 base and J by 3 bases, with 8 bases of the junction left unmatched. Germline V gene data show CDR1 as SGHRS and CDR2 as YFSETQ. CDR3 bases: TGCGCCAGCAGCTTGTACGGTGGACAGGGAGACACTGAAGCTTTCTTT. Residues: CASSLYGGQGDTEAFF.

This chain joins TRBV28 and TRBJ2-1; TRBD2 might be the D (5 bases). This CDR3 spans 15 amino acids. Germline loops: CDR1 MDHEN, CDR2 SYDVKM. Between the trimmed V and J ends, which lost 6 bases and 0 bases, there was a span of 12 bases. Written as DNA, the CDR3 is TGTGCCAGCAGACTAGACGGTGACTCCTACAATGAGCAGTTCTTC. Translated, it gives CASRLDGDSYNEQFF.

This chain connects TRBV2 to TRBJ1-5; weak D call: TRBD1 (5 bases). This CDR3 is 17 amino acids long. Germline CDR1 reads SNHLY; CDR2 reads FYNNEI. The V end was cut by 9 bases, the J end by 6 bases, with 27 bases between. The CDR3 coding sequence is TGTGCCAGTGGACGGGGCAGGGCCTCGGGGTACAGTCAGCCCCAGCATTTT. Amino acids: CASGRGRASGYSQPQHF. Full variable domain (outside the CDR3, taken from reference TRBV2 and TRBJ1-5): EPEVTQTPSHQVTQMGQEVILRCVPISNHLYFYWYRQILGQKVEFLVSFYNNEISEKSEIFDDQFSVERPDGSNFTLKIRSTKLEDSAMYFCASGRGRASGYSQPQHFGDGTRLSIL.

The CDR3 DNA reads TGTGCCAGCAGGAGTGGGGGACAAAATCAGCCCCAGCATTTT. Its protein is CASRSGGQNQPQHF. The chain combines TRBV28 with TRBJ1-5, with a weak D call TRBD1 (6 bases). CDR1 and CDR2 from the germline V gene are MDHEN and SYDVKM. V was pared by 6 bases and J by 4 bases, with 13 bases between. The CDR3 is 14 amino acids.

This clone showed up just a few times. The chain carries TRBV2 and TRBJ2-7, with D hard to call. The CDR3 is 12 residues long. Trimming left V 10 bases short and J 1 base short, with 11 bases between. Per germline, CDR1 SNHLY and CDR2 FYNNEI. DNA of the CDR3: TGTGCCACGACCCTCTGGTCCTACGAGCAGTACTTC. Encoded protein: CATTLWSYEQYF.

The V call is TRBV4-1, the J call TRBJ1-2; the match to TRBD1 covers 7 bases. This CDR3 region has 16 residues. CDR1 is MGHRA, CDR2 YSYEKL, per germline. The junction had 5 bases not matched to a gene; V was cut back by 1 base and J by 0 bases. The CDR3 DNA is TGCGCCAGCAGCCAAGGACAGGGACCAACTAACTATGGCTACACCTTC. This sequence encodes CASSQGQGPTNYGYTF.

This clone was observed a single time. The V and J genes are TRBV5-6 and TRBJ1-2; D is unresolved. Trimming removed 2 bases from V and 1 base from J, with 15 bases in between. This CDR3 region has 16 residues. CDR1 is SGHDT, CDR2 YYEEEE, per germline. The CDR3: CASSFRPNHYNYGYTF. CDR3 in DNA: TGTGCCAGCAGCTTCCGCCCAAACCACTATAACTATGGCTACACCTTC.

V usage is TRBV11-3 and J usage is TRBJ2-1; 8 bases are a match to TRBD2. The CDR3 spans 13 residues. Germline loops: CDR1 SGHNT, CDR2 YENEEA. Trimming took 5 bases from V and 6 from J; bases not matched to a gene: 3. CDR3 DNA: TGTGCCAGCAGCGAAGGGACTAGCAATGAGCAGTTCTTC. Protein product: CASSEGTSNEQFF. Full variable domain (missing parts from reference TRBV11-3 and TRBJ2-1): EAGVVQSPRYKIIEKKQPVAFWCNPISGHNTLYWYLQNLGQGPELLIRYENEEAVDDSQLPKDRFSAERLKGVDSTLKIQPAELGDSAVYLCASSEGTSNEQFFGPGTRLTVL.

This clone was observed a few times. The rearrangement links TRBV4-2 to TRBJ1-5; a possible D gene is TRBD1 (5 bases). This CDR3 comprises 17 residues. Germline-derived CDR1 and CDR2 are LGHNA and YNFKEQ. Trimming cost V 4 bases and J 4 bases, with 20 bases left between them. This CDR3 is CASSPRWIGAKNQPQHF. In DNA, the CDR3 is TGTGCCAGCAGCCCTAGGTGGATAGGGGCCAAAAATCAGCCCCAGCATTTT.

J is TRBJ1-1 and V is TRBV28, with D hard to call. V lost 8 bases and J lost 0, with 7 bases in between. The germline gives CDR1 MDHEN, CDR2 SYDVKM. CDR3 length: 12 residues. The CDR3 is CASAGVNTEAFF. The CDR3 DNA sequence: TGTGCCAGCGCTGGGGTGAACACTGAAGCTTTCTTT.

As for this clone: A junction boundary mismatches the germline segment, possibly from a read error. The J gene is TRBJ1-3, the V gene TRBV7-7; the D is unclear. The CDR3 sequence is 13 residues long. The germline V gene has CDR1 SSHAT and CDR2 FNYEAQ (reference sequence). The CDR3 reads CASSPGVENTIYF. The CDR3 nucleotides read TGTGCTAGCAGCCCAGGTGTGGAAAACACCATATATTTT.

The chain joins TRBV29-1 to TRBJ2-2; tentative D call: TRBD2 (5 bases). This CDR3 comprises 10 residues. The V end was cut by 8 bases, the J end by 6 bases, with 7 bases between. The V gene's germline CDR1 is SQVTM and CDR2 ANQGSEA. This CDR3 reads CSRDSGELFF. In DNA form, the CDR3 reads TGCAGCCGGGATTCCGGGGAGCTGTTTTTT.

This clone was counted a single time. This chain uses TRBV7-2 with TRBJ1-1, with D uncertain. Trimming pared 3 bases from V and 1 base from J, leaving 12 bases between. CDR3 length: 15 residues. Germline lookup yields CDR1 SGHTA and CDR2 FQGNSA. The CDR3: CASSFDGLSNTEAFF. CDR3 bases: TGTGCCAGCAGCTTTGACGGACTTTCGAACACTGAAGCTTTCTTT.

This CDR3 is CASSSYTDTQYF. The CDR3 region has the DNA TGCGCCAGCAGCTCCTACACAGATACGCAGTATTTT. The gene calls are TRBV5-1 and TRBJ2-3; no clear D gene. CDR3 length: 12 amino acids. The ends were cut back, 3 bases at V and 2 bases at J, with 4 bases in the middle. Germline CDR1 reads SGHRS; CDR2 reads YFSETQ.

The chain is built from TRBV28 and TRBJ2-1, with a tentative D call TRBD2 (5 bases). There are 14 residues in the CDR3. From germline, CDR1 is MDHEN and CDR2 SYDVKM. Trimming cost V 9 bases and J 2 bases, with 14 bases left between them. The CDR3: CASRESGTYNEQFF. CDR3 DNA: TGTGCCAGTAGGGAAAGCGGCACCTACAATGAGCAGTTCTTC.

The V call is TRBV5-4, the J call TRBJ1-3; TRBD1 matches 10 bases. J was trimmed by 0 bases and V by 2 bases; bases with no gene match: 5. The CDR3 loop spans 17 amino acids. CDR1 SGHNT and CDR2 YYREEE come from the germline V gene (reference sequence). This CDR3 reads CASSFGQGVDSGNTIYF. The CDR3 DNA follows: TGTGCCAGCAGCTTCGGACAGGGGGTGGACTCTGGAAACACCATATATTTT.